The 14 T cell receptor beta chains reported below all come from one sample, sequenced in a study of T-cell memory formation after mild COVID-19. TCRdb re-derived calls from the 5' RACE reads in MiXCR, one entry per CDR3 protein. This table has fewer than 250,000 distinct CDR3 sequences, 15% to 19% appearing once. The sequenced material came from PBMCs or a T cell subset sorted from them (not recorded which). The receptors stem from an adult woman who had mild COVID-19 (a few samples of this study predate the infection). Cell type and time point are not known.

The CDR3 protein is CASSPRLGEQYF. The CDR3 region has the DNA TGTGCCAGCAGCCCCCGCTTGGGGGAGCAGTACTTC. The V gene is TRBV3-1, the J gene TRBJ2-7; D gene uncertain. There are 12 residues in the CDR3. Germline loops: CDR1 LGHDT, CDR2 YNNKEL (reference sequence). V shed 4 bases and J shed 7 bases, with 11 bases lying between them.

The chain is built from TRBV18 and TRBJ2-2; D call uncertain. Germline V gene lookup returns CDR1 KGHSH and CDR2 LQKENI. V was pared by 2 bases and J by 6 bases, with 7 bases between. The CDR3 runs 13 residues. CDR3 sequence (DNA): TGTGCCAGCTCACCAGACCGGGCCGGGGAGCTGTTTTTT. Translating gives CASSPDRAGELFF.

This clonotype was recorded at least ten times. The chain recombines TRBV7-2 with TRBJ1-2; D is ambiguous. This CDR3 region has 11 residues. Trimming took 6 bases from V and 4 from J, leaving 6 bases between them. CDR1 and CDR2 from the germline V gene are SGHTA and FQGNSA. The CDR3 sequence is CASSSGYGYTF. The CDR3 nucleotides are TGTGCCAGCAGTTCCGGCTATGGCTACACCTTC.

This chain connects TRBV7-3 to TRBJ2-1, with 9 bases fitting TRBD2. Looked up from germline, CDR1 is SGHTA and CDR2 is FQGTGA. The trim removed 6 bases at V and 0 bases at J, leaving 3 bases unmatched. This CDR3 is 15 amino acids long. The CDR3: CASRSGLASYNEQFF. The DNA of the CDR3 is TGTGCCAGCAGGTCGGGACTAGCCTCCTACAATGAGCAGTTCTTC.

The J gene is TRBJ2-7, the V gene TRBV18, with 9 bases matching TRBD2. Germline CDR1 KGHSH, CDR2 LQKENI. This CDR3 spans 16 amino acids. V lost 3 bases, J lost 1 base, and 7 bases stayed unmatched. The CDR3 loop is CASSPIRTSASYEQYF. The CDR3 bases are TGTGCCAGCTCACCCATTAGGACTAGCGCGTCCTACGAGCAGTACTTC.

In its sample, this clonotype was seen many times. The V call is TRBV11-2, the J call TRBJ2-1; 8 bases fit TRBD2. After removal of 1 base from V and 5 bases from J, the junction contained 1 base not matched to a gene. CDR3 length: 14 amino acids. In germline, CDR1 is SGHAT, CDR2 FQNNGV. CDR3: CASSLAGGNNEQFF. DNA of the CDR3: TGTGCCAGCAGCTTAGCGGGAGGGAACAATGAGCAGTTCTTC.

CDR3 sequence (DNA): TGTGCCAGCAGGCCCCCCCGGTCTAGCGGGAGGAAGAATGAGCAGTTCTTC. It codes for CASRPPRSSGRKNEQFF. This chain uses TRBV2 with TRBJ2-1; 11 bases match TRBD2. Germline CDR1 and CDR2: SNHLY and FYNNEI. V gave up 6 bases and J gave up 7 bases; unmatched junction bases: 14. The CDR3 covers 17 residues.

This clonotype was found a few times. V gene TRBV11-1 combines with J gene TRBJ1-1; D ambiguous. CDR3 length: 15 amino acids. Germline lookup yields CDR1 SGHAT and CDR2 FQDESV (reference sequence). Trimming shortened V by 5 bases and J by 0 bases, and 13 bases separated the two germline ends. The CDR3 loop reads CASSPRIQLNTEAFF. CDR3 nucleotide sequence: TGTGCCAGCAGCCCGAGGATACAGCTGAACACTGAAGCTTTCTTT. The variable domain in full, completed from reference TRBV11-1 and TRBJ1-1, reads EAEVAQSPRYKITEKSQAVAFWCDPISGHATLYWYRQILGQGPELLVQFQDESVVDDSQLPKDRFSAERLKGVDSTLKIQPAELGDSAMYLCASSPRIQLNTEAFFGQGTRLTVV.

V gene TRBV18 combines with J gene TRBJ1-3; no reliable D call. The germline V gene has CDR1 KGHSH and CDR2 LQKENI. The length of the CDR3 is 13 residues. The ends were cut back, 5 bases at V and 7 bases at J, with 12 bases in the middle. The CDR3 DNA reads as TGTGCCAGCTCATCCGGGTTGGAGAACACCATATATTTT. Amino acids: CASSSGLENTIYF. The variable domain in full, completed from reference TRBV18 and TRBJ1-3, reads NAGVMQNPRHLVRRRGQEARLRCSPMKGHSHVYWYRQLPEEGLKFMVYLQKENIIDESGMPKERFSAEFPKEGPSILRIQQVVRGDSAAYFCASSSGLENTIYFGEGSWLTVV.

This clonotype has only a few counts. The J gene is TRBJ1-1, the V gene TRBV27; D gene uncertain. The CDR3 is 14 amino acids. Looked up from germline, CDR1 is MNHEY and CDR2 is SMNVEV (reference sequence). V lost 7 bases to trimming and J lost 3 bases, with 15 bases between them. In DNA, the CDR3 is TGTGCCAGCAAATGGGCCTCTTGGGACACTGAAGCTTTCTTT. This codes for CASKWASWDTEAFF.

The chain employs TRBV18 and TRBJ1-1; 12 nucleotides match TRBD1. CDR3 length: 16 residues. Trimming cost V 1 base and J 4 bases; bases outside gene matches: 4. Germline CDR1 and CDR2: KGHSH and LQKENI. The CDR3 DNA is TGTGCCAGCTCACCACGGGGACAGGGGGCCAGCACTGAAGCTTTCTTT. Its translation is CASSPRGQGASTEAFF. The full variable domain, rest sourced from reference TRBV18 and TRBJ1-1, is NAGVMQNPRHLVRRRGQEARLRCSPMKGHSHVYWYRQLPEEGLKFMVYLQKENIIDESGMPKERFSAEFPKEGPSILRIQQVVRGDSAAYFCASSPRGQGASTEAFFGQGTRLTVV.

Only a few counts were recorded for this clonotype. The chain joins TRBV7-2 to TRBJ2-7; 10 bases map to TRBD2. Germline values: CDR1 SGHTA, CDR2 FQGNSA. The CDR3 sequence is 17 residues long. The J segment lost 2 bases and the V segment lost 2 bases, leaving 9 bases of the junction unmatched. The CDR3 protein is CASSLLRAGGTPYEQYF. The CDR3 DNA follows: TGTGCCAGCAGCTTATTGAGAGCGGGAGGGACGCCCTACGAGCAGTACTTC.

This rearrangement joins TRBV2 to TRBJ1-1, with 12 positions matching TRBD1. The CDR3 spans 15 residues. The V gene end was trimmed by 4 bases and the J gene end by 7 bases; junction bases not matched to a gene: 7. Germline CDR1 SNHLY, CDR2 FYNNEI. The CDR3, as DNA: TGTGCCAGCAGTGCAAGGGACAGGGGGCAGGGTGAAGCTTTCTTT. Translated: CASSARDRGQGEAFF.

The table lists this clonotype with a few counts. The chain recombines TRBV29-1 with TRBJ1-1; D is ambiguous. CDR3 length: 14 residues. The germline V gene has CDR1 SQVTM and CDR2 ANQGSEA. The ends were cut back, 7 bases at V and 4 bases at J, with 19 bases in the middle. This chain's CDR3 is CSAEGRAPLTEAFF. The DNA of the CDR3 is TGCAGCGCCGAGGGAAGGGCTCCCCTCACTGAAGCTTTCTTT.